This T cell receptor beta chain was retrieved from a study of T cell responses to AZD1222 COVID-19 vaccine. The method was immunoSEQ multiplex PCR; TCRdb's version includes in-frame clones alone and lacks a portion of them. The sample yields about 110,000 clones, 90% to 95% seen once. Comment on this clone: Antigen: not known.

The CDR3 sequence is 14 residues long. Trimming cost V 1 base and J 1 base, with 5 bases left between them. Germline V lookup: CDR1 MGHDK, CDR2 SYGVNS. Findings of the study overall: Repertoire sampling happened only post peak T cell response.

The sequence was obtained from an adult in good health. The V gene is TRBV25-1, the J gene TRBJ1-3; D is undetermined. Sequenced here: peripheral blood, sampled on day 0 of AZD1222 vaccination. The CDR3 coding sequence is TGTGCCAGCAGTGAATGGGTGTCTGGAAACACCATATATTTT. Its translation is CASSEWVSGNTIYF.